The source of this TCR beta chain is a study of T cell responses to AZD1222 COVID-19 vaccine. Study-wide points: Reports indicate that nearly half of spike-specific TCRs are directed at unmutated variant regions. Spike-specific TCR breadth and depth grew following two AZD1222 doses. The peak T cell response came first, and repertoires were sampled only after it. Spike-spanning, vaccine-associated CD4 TCRs were dominant at 160-218 and 743-854.

Profiled with immunoSEQ multiplex PCR; TCRdb holds only in-frame clones, not every one. The sample has 120,000 or so clones; about 90% are singletons. V lost 4 bases and J lost 5, with 17 bases in between. Germline V gene data show CDR1 as LGHDT and CDR2 as YNNKEL (reference sequence). The CDR3 consists of 15 residues. Turning to this clone: The antigen remains undetermined.

This clonotype was sampled from an adult who received the AZD1222 COVID-19 vaccine. The source material was peripheral blood, sampled 28 days after the second AZD1222 dose. The gene calls are TRBV3-1 (or the pseudogene TRBV3-2) and TRBJ1-2; D is possibly TRBD1 (6 bases). Here the CDR3 DNA reads TGTGCCAGCAGCCCCGGATGGGGGACAAATTATGGCTACACCTTC. This encodes CASSPGWGTNYGYTF.